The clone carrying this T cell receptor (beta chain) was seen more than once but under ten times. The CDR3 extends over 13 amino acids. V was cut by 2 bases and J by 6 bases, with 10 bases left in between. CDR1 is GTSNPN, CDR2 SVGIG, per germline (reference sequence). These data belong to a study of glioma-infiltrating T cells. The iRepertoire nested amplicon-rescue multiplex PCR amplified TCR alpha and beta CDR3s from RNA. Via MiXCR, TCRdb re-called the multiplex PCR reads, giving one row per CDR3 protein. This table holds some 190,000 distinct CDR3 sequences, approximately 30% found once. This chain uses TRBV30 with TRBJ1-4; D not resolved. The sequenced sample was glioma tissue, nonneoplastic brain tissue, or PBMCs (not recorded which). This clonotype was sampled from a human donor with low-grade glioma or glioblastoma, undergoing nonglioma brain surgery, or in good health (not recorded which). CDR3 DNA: TGTGCCTGGAGTTGGCTTTCACATGAAAAACTGTTTTTT. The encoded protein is CAWSWLSHEKLFF.